One and the same sample provided the 31 T cell receptor beta chains below, sequenced in a study of immune characteristics of hereditary and idiopathic chronic pancreatitis. Chronic pancreatitis tissue was collected during total pancreatectomy with islet autotransplantation. Libraries were prepared by immunoSEQ multiplex PCR; TCRdb keeps only in-frame clonotypes and omits some of them. In the table there are 5,600 or so clones, roughly 68% of which are singletons. Sample: pancreas tissue with hereditary chronic pancreatitis. Receptor source: a human donor with chronic pancreatitis.

The chain employs TRBV4-1 and TRBJ2-3, with D perhaps TRBD2 (6 bases). CDR3 length: 20 amino acids. V lost 4 bases, J lost 0 bases, and 26 bases lay in between. Germline CDR1 MGHRA, CDR2 YSYEKL. The CDR3, as DNA: TGCGCCAGCAGCCCACTGGGGGGAAGCGAGGTTGTTACTAGCACAGATACGCAGTATTTT. Protein: CASSPLGGSEVVTSTDTQYF.

The chain employs TRBV12-3 or TRBV12-4 and TRBJ1-2, with D possibly TRBD1 on 6 matching bases. Between the trimmed V and J ends, which lost 3 bases and 4 bases, there was a span of 9 bases. The CDR3 extends over 13 amino acids. The CDR3 sequence is CASSLGTTYGYTF. CDR3 nucleotides: TGTGCCAGCAGTTTGGGGACAACCTATGGCTACACCTTC.

This clone is medium-sized by share. The chain couples TRBV7-9 to TRBJ2-3; 11 nucleotides line up with TRBD2. The CDR3 extends over 16 amino acids. Per the germline V gene, CDR1 is SEHNR and CDR2 is FQNEAQ (reference sequence). V shed 5 bases and J 0 bases; nucleotides not matched to a gene: 4. As DNA, the CDR3 is TGTGCCAGCAGCCTTACTAGCGGGGGAAGCACAGATACGCAGTATTTT. It yields the protein CASSLTSGGSTDTQYF.

The CDR3 is CASSPGRNTEAFF. DNA of the CDR3: TGTGCCAGCAGCCCCGGTCGGAACACTGAAGCTTTCTTT. The gene calls are TRBV7-8 and TRBJ1-1; D gene ambiguous. The CDR3 has 13 amino acids. Germline V CDR1 and CDR2: SGHVS, FQNEAQ. Trimming removed 5 bases from V and 1 base from J, with 8 bases in between.

The chain links TRBV19 to TRBJ2-1, with TRBD2 matching 8 bases. This CDR3 contains 15 residues. The V gene end was trimmed by 8 bases and the J gene end by 0 bases; junction bases not matched to a gene: 6. Germline V gene data show CDR1 as LNHDA and CDR2 as SQIVND (reference sequence). CDR3 in DNA: TGTGCCAGTCGCACTAGCGGTAGCTCCTACAATGAGCAGTTCTTC. Amino acid sequence: CASRTSGSSYNEQFF.

The rearrangement uses TRBV5-4 and TRBJ2-3, with TRBD1 as a possible D gene (6 bases). V was shortened by 0 bases and J by 2 bases, with 10 bases between the two germline ends. The CDR3 is 15 amino acids. Germline CDR1 is SGHNT and CDR2 is YYREEE (reference sequence). The CDR3 region is CASSLVDSNTDTQYF. The CDR3 nucleotides are TGTGCCAGCAGCTTGGTGGACAGCAACACAGATACGCAGTATTTT.

A few counts support this clone. V is TRBV2 and J is TRBJ1-2, with 9 bases lining up with TRBD1. Trimming at V came to 4 bases and at J to 2 bases, leaving 2 bases not matched to a gene. CDR1 and CDR2 from the germline V gene are SNHLY and FYNNEI. The CDR3 spans 14 residues. CDR3: CASSAQGANYGYTF. The CDR3 DNA sequence: TGTGCCAGCAGTGCACAGGGGGCCAACTATGGCTACACCTTC.

The sample holds a few counts of this clone. J is TRBJ2-3 and V is TRBV9; D unresolved. Germline V gene sequence: CDR1 SGDLS, CDR2 YYNGEE. V lost 1 base to trimming and J lost 4 bases, with 4 bases between them. The CDR3 sequence is 12 residues long. CDR3 in DNA: TGTGCCAGCAGCGTATTCGCAGATACGCAGTATTTT. Residues: CASSVFADTQYF.

The table lists this clone with a count of one. The chain has TRBV7-2 and TRBJ1-1, with 8 bases identical to TRBD1. CDR1 and CDR2 from the germline V gene are SGHTA and FQGNSA. The CDR3 runs to 16 residues. V trimming: 2 bases; J trimming: 0 bases; junction bases outside the gene matches: 5. This chain's CDR3 is CASSLQGAFMNTEAFF. CDR3 nucleotides: TGTGCCAGCAGCTTACAGGGGGCGTTCATGAACACTGAAGCTTTCTTT. Together with reference TRBV7-2 and TRBJ1-1, the CDR3 gives the full variable domain: GAGVSQSPSNKVTEKGKDVELRCDPISGHTALYWYRQSLGQGLEFLIYFQGNSAPDKSGLPSDRFSAERTGGSVSTLTIQRTQQEDSAVYLCASSLQGAFMNTEAFFGQGTRLTVV.

The chain couples TRBV6-4 to TRBJ2-7; TRBD1 matches 9 bases. Germline V gene sequence: CDR1 MRHNA, CDR2 SNTAGT. Unmatched junction bases numbered 6, after V lost 6 bases and J lost 3 bases. The CDR3 is 14 amino acids. In nucleotides, the CDR3 is TGTGCCAGCAGATCCGACAGGGGGGTCTACGAGCAGTACGTC. This gives the protein CASRSDRGVYEQYV.

This chain links TRBV19 with TRBJ2-1; 10 bases fit TRBD2. Trimming took 4 bases from V and 10 from J; bases not matched to a gene: 10. The CDR3 covers 15 residues. Germline V gives CDR1 LNHDA, CDR2 SQIVND (reference sequence). The CDR3 coding sequence is TGTGCCAGTAGTACCCTAGCGGGGGACTCCAGCGAGCAGTTCTTC. This sequence encodes CASSTLAGDSSEQFF. Supplemented by reference TRBV19 and TRBJ2-1, the full variable domain reads DGGITQSPKYLFRKEGQNVTLSCEQNLNHDAMYWYRQDPGQGLRLIYYSQIVNDFQKGDIAEGYSVSREKKESFPLTVTSAQKNPTAFYLCASSTLAGDSSEQFFGPGTRLTVL.

This sequence joins TRBV3-1 (or the pseudogene TRBV3-2) and TRBJ1-2, with D maybe TRBD1 (5 bases). This CDR3 has 16 amino acids. Between the trimmed V and J ends, which lost 1 base and 0 bases, there was a span of 12 bases. From germline, CDR1 is LGHDT and CDR2 YNNKEL (reference sequence). The CDR3 DNA sequence: TGTGCCAGCAGCCAAGCCGGCAGGGCCTCTAACTATGGCTACACCTTC. Its translation: CASSQAGRASNYGYTF.

This clone was counted only a few times. The chain carries TRBV6-1 and TRBJ1-3; no clear D gene. This CDR3 has 15 amino acids. V lost 0 bases to trimming and J lost 1 base, with 7 bases between them. Germline CDR1 is MNHNS and CDR2 is SASEGT. CDR3 region: CASSEADGSGNTIYF. CDR3 nucleotides: TGTGCCAGCAGTGAAGCTGACGGGTCTGGAAACACCATATATTTT.

This clone has a handful of counts. The gene calls are TRBV5-5 and TRBJ1-4, with TRBD1 as a possible D gene (5 bases). V lost 6 bases and J lost 6, with 15 bases in between. This CDR3 has 14 residues. CDR1 is SGHKS, CDR2 YYEKEE, per germline (reference sequence). CDR3 in amino acids: CASTRHPGDEKLFF. The CDR3 DNA is TGTGCCAGCACGAGACATCCGGGGGATGAAAAACTGTTTTTT.

V gene TRBV28 combines with J gene TRBJ1-2, with TRBD1 matching over 9 bases. Looked up from germline, CDR1 is MDHEN and CDR2 is SYDVKM. This CDR3 contains 16 residues. After removal of 2 bases from V and 5 bases from J, the junction contained 9 bases not matched to a gene. The CDR3 nucleotides read TGTGCCAGCAGTTTAGGGAGCTGGGACAGGGTTTATGGCTACACCTTC. Translated: CASSLGSWDRVYGYTF.

This chain joins TRBV4-1 and TRBJ1-1; D call uncertain. Germline-derived CDR1 and CDR2 are MGHRA and YSYEKL. The length of the CDR3 is 14 residues. V was clipped by 1 base and J by 2 bases, with 8 bases between them. The CDR3 nucleotides read TGCGCCAGCAGCCAAGCGTTCCTAAACACTGAAGCTTTCTTT. Protein product: CASSQAFLNTEAFF.

V gene TRBV5-4 combines with J gene TRBJ2-5, with 16 bases fitting TRBD2. Unmatched junction bases numbered 4, after V lost 4 bases and J lost 1 base. The CDR3 sequence is 17 residues long. Germline V gene lookup returns CDR1 SGHNT and CDR2 YYREEE (reference sequence). In DNA form, the CDR3 reads TGTGCCAGCAGCGTGGGACTAGCGGGGGGGAGCCAAGAGACCCAGTACTTC. Its translation is CASSVGLAGGSQETQYF.

This rearrangement joins TRBV7-9 to TRBJ1-6, with D uncertain. The CDR3 sequence is 15 residues long. CDR1 and CDR2 from the germline V gene are SEHNR and FQNEAQ (reference sequence). V lost 4 bases and J lost 0, with 7 bases in between. The CDR3: CASSSLSSYNSPLHF. In nucleotides, the CDR3 is TGTGCCAGCAGCTCCCTGAGCTCCTATAATTCACCCCTCCACTTT.

J is TRBJ2-1 and V is TRBV11-3; D call uncertain. Between the trimmed V and J ends, which lost 0 bases and 11 bases, there was a span of 11 bases. The CDR3 totals 13 residues. Germline-derived CDR1 and CDR2 are SGHNT and YENEEA. The CDR3 protein is CASSLDSDSQQFF. CDR3 in DNA: TGTGCCAGCAGCTTAGACTCCGACTCACAGCAGTTCTTC.

V is TRBV19 and J is TRBJ2-1; 10 bases fit TRBD1. Unmatched junction bases numbered 10, after V lost 10 bases and J lost 7 bases. This CDR3 spans 14 amino acids. Germline lookup yields CDR1 LNHDA and CDR2 SQIVND (reference sequence). The CDR3 loop is CATQSGDRGNEQFF. CDR3 in DNA: TGTGCCACCCAATCAGGGGACAGGGGTAATGAGCAGTTCTTC.

The rearrangement uses TRBV9 and TRBJ2-3; 10 bases align to TRBD2. Germline CDR1 and CDR2: SGDLS and YYNGEE. The CDR3 has 17 amino acids. With 2 bases clipped from V and 0 bases from J, the junction kept 6 bases outside the gene matches. This CDR3 is CASSVYSGGTSTDTQYF. CDR3 bases: TGTGCCAGCAGCGTCTATAGCGGGGGGACTAGCACAGATACGCAGTATTTT.

V gene TRBV28 combines with J gene TRBJ2-4, with D possibly TRBD1 on 5 matching bases. The CDR3 consists of 14 residues. Germline V lookup: CDR1 MDHEN, CDR2 SYDVKM. V was shortened by 5 bases and J by 2 bases, with 10 bases between the two germline ends. CDR3 region: CASSITGPKNIQYF. Written as DNA, the CDR3 is TGTGCCAGCAGTATTACAGGTCCCAAAAACATTCAGTACTTC.

The rearrangement joins TRBV6-2 or TRBV6-3 to TRBJ1-5; no clear D gene. The CDR3 sequence is 13 residues long. V lost 5 bases, J lost 6 bases, and 11 bases lay in between. Germline V gives CDR1 MNHEY, CDR2 SVGEGT. CDR3 in amino acids: CASSPGVGQPQHF. CDR3 bases: TGTGCCAGCAGTCCCGGAGTGGGTCAGCCCCAGCATTTT.

The chain recombines TRBV7-9 with TRBJ1-1, with 9 bases identical to TRBD1. Looked up from germline, CDR1 is SEHNR and CDR2 is FQNEAQ (reference sequence). The V and J ends lost 5 bases and 2 bases, in that order; junction bases with no gene match: 9. This CDR3 is 16 amino acids long. The CDR3 region has the DNA TGTGCCAGCAGCCGATGGACAGGGGCGCACAACACTGAAGCTTTCTTT. Residues: CASSRWTGAHNTEAFF.

For this clone: The identical CDR3 is also encoded by other nucleotide sequences in the sample. The chain is built from TRBV18 and TRBJ2-5; tentative D call: TRBD2 (5 bases). Per the germline V gene, CDR1 is KGHSH and CDR2 is LQKENI. The CDR3 is 13 amino acids. Trimming pared 6 bases from V and 3 bases from J, leaving 11 bases between. The DNA for the CDR3 is TGTGCCAGCTCCCCCCCAGCGGAAGAGACCCAGTACTTC. Amino acids: CASSPPAEETQYF.

A single count supports this clone. This rearrangement joins TRBV3-1 (or the pseudogene TRBV3-2) to TRBJ2-2, with 16 bases identical to TRBD2. The CDR3 sequence is 21 residues long. Germline assignment: CDR1 LGHDT and CDR2 YNNKEL (reference sequence). V lost 0 bases and J lost 4; bases outside the gene matches: 11. DNA of the CDR3: TGTGCCAGCAGCCAAGAAGACCGGGGACTAGCGGGGGGGCGGCCCACCGGGGAGCTGTTTTTT. This sequence encodes CASSQEDRGLAGGRPTGELFF.

The table lists this clone with a few counts. V gene TRBV6-4 combines with J gene TRBJ2-1, with 8 bases lining up with TRBD2. V shed 3 bases, J shed 8 bases, and the junction held 9 bases outside the gene matches. The V gene's germline CDR1 is MRHNA and CDR2 SNTAGT. The length of the CDR3 is 15 residues. CDR3 region: CASSEANGGADEQFF. The CDR3 DNA reads TGTGCCAGCAGTGAGGCGAACGGGGGGGCCGATGAGCAGTTCTTC.

This chain connects TRBV12-5 to TRBJ1-6; D is uncertain. Germline values: CDR1 LGHNT, CDR2 FRNRAP. The CDR3 length is 17 residues. Trimming pared 0 bases from V and 3 bases from J, leaving 12 bases between. CDR3 residues: CASGLVRPALYNSPLHF. The CDR3 DNA is TGTGCTAGTGGTTTGGTACGGCCGGCGCTCTATAATTCACCCCTCCACTTT.

As to this clone: The same CDR3 is also encoded by other DNA sequences in this sample. V and J are TRBV6-1 and TRBJ2-1, with D possibly matching TRBD2 (6 bases). CDR1 and CDR2 from the germline V gene are MNHNS and SASEGT. This CDR3 comprises 15 residues. With 0 bases removed from V and 0 bases from J, the gap between germline ends came to 6 bases. CDR3 sequence (DNA): TGTGCCAGCAGTGAAGCTAGCGGCTCCTACAATGAGCAGTTCTTC. This encodes CASSEASGSYNEQFF.

With respect to this clone: Other DNA variants within this sample encode the same CDR3. The V gene is TRBV6-5, the J gene TRBJ2-5, with TRBD2 as a possible D gene (6 bases). V shed 3 bases and J shed 5 bases, with 10 bases lying between them. The CDR3 consists of 13 residues. Germline CDR1 MNHEY, CDR2 SVGAGI. CDR3: CASSYNRGETQYF. CDR3 coding DNA: TGTGCCAGCAGTTATAATCGGGGGGAGACCCAGTACTTC.

The chain joins TRBV7-9 to TRBJ2-2; D uncertain. V was cut by 6 bases and J by 3 bases, with 8 bases left in between. This CDR3 is 13 amino acids long. Germline V gives CDR1 SEHNR, CDR2 FQNEAQ (reference sequence). Here the CDR3 DNA reads TGTGCCAGCAGTCTACCGCACACCGGGGAGCTGTTTTTT. Amino acids: CASSLPHTGELFF.